Each of the 17 T cell receptor beta chains below was sequenced from the same sample in a study of blood T cell repertoires in COVID-19. Profiled with immunoSEQ multiplex PCR; TCRdb holds only in-frame clones, not every one. The sample lists some 95,000 clones, approximately 90% occurring once. Source material: peripheral blood. The source is a human donor with active COVID-19. The donor label of this sample is uncertain.

J is TRBJ2-1 and V is TRBV5-1; 8 bases are a match to TRBD1. V trimming: 0 bases; J trimming: 2 bases; junction bases outside the gene matches: 7. Looked up from germline, CDR1 is SGHRS and CDR2 is YFSETQ. This CDR3 has 17 residues. CDR3 in amino acids: CASSLEPDRATYNEQFF. The CDR3 DNA sequence: TGCGCCAGCAGCTTGGAGCCGGACAGGGCCACCTACAATGAGCAGTTCTTC.

V and J are TRBV29-1 and TRBJ1-1, with D possibly matching TRBD1 (6 bases). V was trimmed by 5 bases and J by 8 bases, leaving 9 bases between them. The CDR3 consists of 10 residues. The germline CDR1 and CDR2 sequences are SQVTM and ANQGSEA. The CDR3 reads CSVLDREAFF. CDR3 nucleotides: TGCAGCGTTTTAGACAGGGAAGCTTTCTTT.

This chain links TRBV5-4 with TRBJ2-7; TRBD2 matches 9 bases. The ends lost 0 bases at V and 5 bases at J; junction bases unmatched: 6. The V gene's germline CDR1 is SGHNT and CDR2 YYREEE (reference sequence). The CDR3 loop spans 15 amino acids. CDR3 bases: TGTGCCAGCAGCTTGGAGGGCGGGGGGGCCGACGAGCAGTACTTC. This gives the protein CASSLEGGGADEQYF.

The chain carries TRBV5-8 and TRBJ1-2; D is unclear. This CDR3 is 14 amino acids long. Trimming removed 0 bases from V and 4 bases from J, with 10 bases in between. CDR1 SGHTS and CDR2 YDEGEE come from the germline V gene. The CDR3 coding sequence is TGTGCCAGCAGCTTGGAGTGGCCCCGCTATGGCTACACCTTC. Translation gives CASSLEWPRYGYTF.

The J gene is TRBJ2-7, the V gene TRBV6-6; 8 bases fit TRBD2. This CDR3 contains 16 residues. Losses at the gene ends were 7 bases for V and 7 bases for J; bases not matched to a gene: 18. Germline V CDR1 and CDR2: MNHNY, SVGAGI (reference sequence). CDR3 DNA: TGTGCCAGCAATCTATCGGGGGGGACGGCCTTAAGAGAGCAGTACTTC. It encodes CASNLSGGTALREQYF.

The chain employs TRBV9 and TRBJ2-3; 9 positions match TRBD2. Germline lookup yields CDR1 SGDLS and CDR2 YYNGEE. The V segment lost 0 bases and the J segment 6 bases; nucleotides outside the gene matches: 8. CDR3 length equals 16 residues. This CDR3 reads CASSVDPAGGHDTQYF. In nucleotides, the CDR3 is TGTGCCAGCAGCGTAGACCCAGCGGGGGGCCATGATACGCAGTATTTT. Based on the CDR3 plus reference TRBV9 and TRBJ2-3, the full variable domain is DSGVTQTPKHLITATGQRVTLRCSPRSGDLSVYWYQQSLDQGLQFLIQYYNGEERAKGNILERFSAQQFPDLHSELNLSSLELGDSALYFCASSVDPAGGHDTQYFGPGTRLTVL.

This clone was recorded once. CDR3 sequence: CASSLTGQAYF. CDR3 in DNA: TGTGCCAGCAGCTTAACGGGACAGGCGTACTTC. The chain has TRBV11-2 and TRBJ2-7; TRBD1 matches 8 bases. There are 11 residues in the CDR3. Trimming took 2 bases from V and 12 from J; bases not matched to a gene: 3. The V gene's germline CDR1 is SGHAT and CDR2 FQNNGV.

This clone was observed a single time. CDR3 region: CASSSLDRSYNSPLHF. The CDR3 DNA follows: TGTGCCAGCAGCTCGTTAGACAGATCCTATAATTCACCCCTCCACTTT. The chain joins TRBV5-6 to TRBJ1-6; the D gene is possibly TRBD1 (5 bases). There are 16 residues in the CDR3. Germline V gene sequence: CDR1 SGHDT, CDR2 YYEEEE. Trimming took off 3 bases at V and 1 base at J, with 11 bases between the two ends.

The chain is built from TRBV7-9 and TRBJ2-1, with TRBD1 identical over 7 bases. This CDR3 has 17 residues. Germline loops: CDR1 SEHNR, CDR2 FQNEAQ (reference sequence). J was trimmed by 0 bases and V by 5 bases; bases with no gene match: 10. CDR3 sequence reads: CASSLDRVGSSYNEQFF. The CDR3 nucleotides read TGTGCCAGCAGCCTAGACAGGGTTGGTAGCTCCTACAATGAGCAGTTCTTC.

This rearrangement joins TRBV10-1 to TRBJ2-7; D might be TRBD2 (6 bases). Germline CDR1 reads WNHNN; CDR2 reads SYGVQD (reference sequence). V was clipped by 10 bases and J by 2 bases, with 18 bases between them. The CDR3 covers 14 residues. CDR3 in amino acids: CATRRGSSAYEQYF. DNA for the CDR3: TGCGCCACCCGCCGGGGGTCCTCCGCCTACGAGCAGTACTTC.

The chain employs TRBV19 and TRBJ1-6, with 9 bases identical to TRBD1. The germline V gene encodes CDR1 LNHDA and CDR2 SQIVND (reference sequence). The CDR3 runs 16 residues. After removal of 9 bases from V and 10 bases from J, the junction contained 16 bases not matched to a gene. This CDR3 reads CASRRGGQGSPSPLHF. In DNA form, the CDR3 reads TGTGCCAGCAGAAGAGGCGGACAGGGGAGTCCATCACCCCTCCACTTT.

V usage is TRBV5-1 and J usage is TRBJ1-2; no firm D call. The CDR3 sequence is 12 residues long. Germline CDR1 reads SGHRS; CDR2 reads YFSETQ. V was shortened by 1 base and J by 7 bases, with 8 bases between the two germline ends. CDR3 sequence reads: CASSLSGGGYTF. CDR3 DNA sequence: TGCGCCAGCAGCTTGTCGGGAGGTGGCTACACCTTC.

The rearrangement links TRBV2 to TRBJ2-2; 12 nucleotides line up with TRBD2. The ends lost 6 bases at V and 7 bases at J; junction bases unmatched: 6. The germline CDR1 and CDR2 sequences are SNHLY and FYNNEI. This CDR3 region has 15 residues. CDR3 DNA sequence: TGTGCCAGCAGGGTTCTAGCGGGGGGGATCGGGGAGCTGTTTTTT. Its protein product is CASRVLAGGIGELFF.

The chain couples TRBV7-9 to TRBJ2-3, with 12 bases lining up with TRBD2. Trimming at V came to 4 bases and at J to 4 bases, leaving 6 bases not matched to a gene. Germline loops: CDR1 SEHNR, CDR2 FQNEAQ (reference sequence). CDR3 length equals 16 residues. CDR3 sequence reads: CASSSSLAGGPDTQYF. CDR3 coding DNA: TGTGCCAGCAGCTCATCTCTAGCGGGGGGGCCAGATACGCAGTATTTT.

The J gene is TRBJ1-1, the V gene TRBV19; tentatively, D is TRBD1 (6 bases). The V gene's germline CDR1 is LNHDA and CDR2 SQIVND (reference sequence). The CDR3 is made up of 14 amino acids. Between the trimmed V and J ends, which lost 6 bases and 5 bases, there was a span of 16 bases. The CDR3 here is CASSLNEGGTEAFF. CDR3 nucleotide sequence: TGTGCCAGTAGCCTAAATGAAGGGGGAACTGAAGCTTTCTTT.

The genes are TRBV5-1 and TRBJ2-7; 11 nucleotides line up with TRBD2. Germline V gene data show CDR1 as SGHRS and CDR2 as YFSETQ. The CDR3 totals 14 residues. V trimming: 5 bases; J trimming: 4 bases; junction bases outside the gene matches: 5. The CDR3 loop is CASSPSGGTYEQYF. The DNA of the CDR3 is TGCGCCAGCAGTCCTAGCGGGGGGACATACGAGCAGTACTTC.

This chain joins TRBV2 and TRBJ1-1, with 9 bases identical to TRBD1. This CDR3 contains 14 residues. V lost 8 bases to trimming and J lost 5 bases; unmatched junction nucleotides: 9. Germline V CDR1 and CDR2: SNHLY, FYNNEI. CDR3 residues: CASLGDRVSTEAFF. DNA for the CDR3: TGTGCCAGCCTGGGGGACAGGGTATCAACTGAAGCTTTCTTT. Looking up the rest from reference TRBV2 and TRBJ1-1 gives the full variable domain: EPEVTQTPSHQVTQMGQEVILRCVPISNHLYFYWYRQILGQKVEFLVSFYNNEISEKSEIFDDQFSVERPDGSNFTLKIRSTKLEDSAMYFCASLGDRVSTEAFFGQGTRLTVV.